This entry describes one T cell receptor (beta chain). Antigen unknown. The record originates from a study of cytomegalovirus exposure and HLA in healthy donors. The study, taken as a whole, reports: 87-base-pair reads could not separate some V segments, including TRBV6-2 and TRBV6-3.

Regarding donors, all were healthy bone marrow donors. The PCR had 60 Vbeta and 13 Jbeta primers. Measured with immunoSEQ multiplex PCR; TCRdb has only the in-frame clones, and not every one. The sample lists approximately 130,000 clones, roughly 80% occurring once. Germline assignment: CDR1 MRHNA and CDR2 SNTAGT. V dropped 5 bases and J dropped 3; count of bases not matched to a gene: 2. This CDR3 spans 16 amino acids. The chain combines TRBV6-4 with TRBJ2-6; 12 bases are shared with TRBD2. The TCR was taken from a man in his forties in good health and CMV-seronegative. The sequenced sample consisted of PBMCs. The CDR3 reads CASSRLAGDGANVLTF. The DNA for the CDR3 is TGTGCCAGCAGTCGACTAGCGGGGGATGGGGCCAACGTCCTGACTTTC.